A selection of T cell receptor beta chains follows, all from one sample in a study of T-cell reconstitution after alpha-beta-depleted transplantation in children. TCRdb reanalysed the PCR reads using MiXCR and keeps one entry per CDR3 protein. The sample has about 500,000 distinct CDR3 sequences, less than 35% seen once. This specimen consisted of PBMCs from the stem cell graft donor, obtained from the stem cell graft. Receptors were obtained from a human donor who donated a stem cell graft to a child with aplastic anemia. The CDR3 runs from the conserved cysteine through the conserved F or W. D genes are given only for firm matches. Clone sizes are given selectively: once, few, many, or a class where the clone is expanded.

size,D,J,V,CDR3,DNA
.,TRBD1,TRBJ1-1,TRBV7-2,CASILTGGNTEAFF,TGTGCCAGCATCTTAACAGGGGGGAACACTGAAGCTTTCTTT
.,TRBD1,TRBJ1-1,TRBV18,CASSKNQGTGSTEAFF,TGTGCCAGCTCGAAGAACCAGGGGACAGGGAGCACTGAAGCTTTCTTT
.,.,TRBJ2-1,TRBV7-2,CASSLASGLNNEQFF,TGTGCCAGCAGCTTAGCTAGCGGCCTTAACAATGAGCAGTTCTTC
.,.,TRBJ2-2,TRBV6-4,CASSPTESFTGELFF,TGTGCCAGCAGCCCTACAGAGTCCTTCACCGGGGAGCTGTTTTTT
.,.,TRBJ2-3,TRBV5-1,CASSYGAGNTDTQYF,TGCGCCAGCAGCTACGGGGCAGGGAACACAGATACGCAGTATTTT
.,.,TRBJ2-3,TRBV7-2,CASSSRGASYF,TGTGCCAGCAGCTCCCGGGGTGCGAGCTATTTT
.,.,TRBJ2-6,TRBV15,CATSAHGSGANVLTF,TGTGCCACCAGCGCCCACGGCTCCGGGGCCAACGTCCTGACTTTC
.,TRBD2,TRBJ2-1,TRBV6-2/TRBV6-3,CASSYSGRAYGGEQFF,TGTGCCAGCAGTTATAGCGGGAGGGCCTATGGTGGTGAGCAGTTCTTC
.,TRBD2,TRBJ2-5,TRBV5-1,CASSYLLAGGRQETQYF,TGCGCCAGCAGCTACTTACTAGCGGGAGGGCGACAGGAGACCCAGTACTTC
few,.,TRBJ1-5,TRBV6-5,CASSYSGGDNQPQHF,TGTGCCAGCAGTTACTCGGGGGGGGACAATCAGCCCCAGCATTTT
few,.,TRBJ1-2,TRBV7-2,CASSSKASGGYTF,TGTGCCAGCAGCTCGAAGGCGTCGGGTGGCTACACCTTC